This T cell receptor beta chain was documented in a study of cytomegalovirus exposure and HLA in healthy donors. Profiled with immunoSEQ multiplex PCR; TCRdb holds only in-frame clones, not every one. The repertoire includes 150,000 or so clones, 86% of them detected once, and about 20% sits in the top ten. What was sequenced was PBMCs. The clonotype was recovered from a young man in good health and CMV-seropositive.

The DNA for the CDR3 is TGCGCCAGCAGCTTGGCCTCAGGAGGATTTGTTTCACCCCTCCACTTT. Translation gives CASSLASGGFVSPLHF. The V call is TRBV5-1, the J call TRBJ1-6; D is unresolved. CDR3 length: 16 residues. Germline V CDR1 and CDR2: SGHRS, YFSETQ. The V gene lost 0 bases and the J gene lost 9 bases, with 16 bases spanning the gap.